This T cell receptor beta chain stems from a study of cytotoxic CD8 clonotypes in ibrutinib-treated CLL. TCRdb keeps only in-frame clones here, not all; method: immunoSEQ multiplex PCR. The sample holds some 300,000 clones, around four fifths seen once. With V trimmed by 1 base and J by 7 bases, 7 bases remained unmatched. CDR3 size: 16 residues. Looked up from germline, CDR1 is LGHNA and CDR2 is YNFKEQ. The sample here was PBMCs, taken before ibrutinib treatment. This chain links TRBV4-2 with TRBJ2-1, with TRBD2 matching over 10 bases. The TCR comes from a human donor with chronic lymphocytic leukemia. The CDR3 nucleotides are TGTGCCAGCAGCCAAGTTTCTAGCGGGAGAGGTAATGAGCAGTTCTTC. The encoded protein is CASSQVSSGRGNEQFF.